The 21 T cell receptor beta chains reported below all come from one sample, sequenced in a study of T-cell memory formation after mild COVID-19. MiXCR was run by TCRdb on the 5' RACE reads, yielding one entry per CDR3 protein. The sample contains hundreds of thousands of distinct CDR3 sequences, approximately 15% of which appear only once. Sequencing used PBMCs or a T cell subset sorted from them (not recorded which). Receptor source: an adult woman who had mild COVID-19 (a few samples of this study predate the infection). Cell type and time point are not known.

The chain has TRBV5-4 and TRBJ2-3; D remains unclear. Trimming took 0 bases from V and 6 from J, leaving 14 bases between them. Germline loops: CDR1 SGHNT, CDR2 YYREEE (reference sequence). CDR3 length equals 15 residues. The chain's CDR3 is CASSLGQETADTQYF. The CDR3, as DNA: TGTGCCAGCAGCTTGGGGCAGGAGACGGCGGATACGCAGTATTTT. The whole variable domain, remainder taken from reference TRBV5-4 and TRBJ2-3, is ETGVTQSPTHLIKTRGQQVTLRCSSQSGHNTVSWYQQALGQGPQFIFQYYREEENGRGNFPPRFSGLQFPNYSSELNVNALELDDSALYLCASSLGQETADTQYFGPGTRLTVL.

The rearrangement uses TRBV6-6 and TRBJ1-4; TRBD1 matches 9 bases. Germline CDR1 MNHNY, CDR2 SVGAGI (reference sequence). This CDR3 spans 17 amino acids. V was clipped by 3 bases and J by 7 bases; unmatched bases: 12. DNA of the CDR3: TGTGCCAGCAGTTATGCCACAGGGGGCGCGATAGGTGAAAAACTGTTTTTT. The encoded protein is CASSYATGGAIGEKLFF.

The J gene is TRBJ2-1, the V gene TRBV2; TRBD2 agrees at 10 bases. Germline V gene data show CDR1 as SNHLY and CDR2 as FYNNEI. The length of the CDR3 is 15 residues. V trimming: 7 bases; J trimming: 6 bases; junction bases outside the gene matches: 9. DNA for the CDR3: TGTGCCAGCACCCGAAGCGGGGGGGCCTCCAATGAGCAGTTCTTC. Translating it yields CASTRSGGASNEQFF.

This clonotype was counted between two and nine times. V usage is TRBV9 and J usage is TRBJ2-3; TRBD2 might be the D (5 bases). Germline loops: CDR1 SGDLS, CDR2 YYNGEE. CDR3 length: 15 residues. V was cut by 0 bases and J by 6 bases, with 14 bases left in between. The CDR3 reads CASSVGVSVPDTQYF. The CDR3, as DNA: TGTGCCAGCAGCGTAGGGGTTAGCGTCCCGGATACGCAGTATTTT. The variable domain in full, with the rest retrieved from reference TRBV9 and TRBJ2-3, is DSGVTQTPKHLITATGQRVTLRCSPRSGDLSVYWYQQSLDQGLQFLIQYYNGEERAKGNILERFSAQQFPDLHSELNLSSLELGDSALYFCASSVGVSVPDTQYFGPGTRLTVL.

This clonotype has more than one count but fewer than ten. This rearrangement joins TRBV5-8 to TRBJ2-1, with D perhaps being TRBD1 or TRBD2 (6 bases each). From germline, CDR1 is SGHTS and CDR2 YDEGEE. CDR3 length: 16 amino acids. Trimming pared 1 base from V and 9 bases from J, leaving 20 bases between. The CDR3: CASSLLVGGRITEQFF. The CDR3, as DNA: TGTGCCAGCAGCTTGCTAGTGGGGGGCCGTATCACTGAGCAGTTCTTC.

This chain uses TRBV7-8 with TRBJ1-1, with TRBD1 as a possible D gene (5 bases). The CDR3 sequence is 16 residues long. Germline values: CDR1 SGHVS, CDR2 FQNEAQ. Trimming left V 2 bases short and J 0 bases short, with 13 bases between. CDR3 nucleotides: TGTGCCAGCAGCTTAAGACCAGGGACCTTGAACACTGAAGCTTTCTTT. Translated, it gives CASSLRPGTLNTEAFF. Filled out from reference TRBV7-8 and TRBJ1-1, the complete variable domain reads GAGVSQSPRYKVAKRGQDVALRCDPISGHVSLFWYQQALGQGPEFLTYFQNEAQLDKSGLPSDRFFAERPEGSVSTLKIQRTQQEDSAVYLCASSLRPGTLNTEAFFGQGTRLTVV.

In this sample, this clonotype turned up a few times. The J gene is TRBJ2-3, the V gene TRBV7-3, with TRBD2 matching over 14 bases. This CDR3 has 19 amino acids. V shed 0 bases and J 6 bases; nucleotides not matched to a gene: 11. Germline CDR1 SGHTA, CDR2 FQGTGA. The CDR3 DNA sequence: TGTGCCAGCAGCTTAACGAGAGGACTAGCGGGAGGCCCTTGGGATACGCAGTATTTT. This codes for CASSLTRGLAGGPWDTQYF. Using reference TRBV7-3 and TRBJ2-3 for the parts outside the CDR3, the full variable domain is GAGVSQTPSNKVTEKGKYVELRCDPISGHTALYWYRQSLGQGPEFLIYFQGTGAADDSGLPNDRFFAVRPEGSVSTLKIQRTERGDSAVYLCASSLTRGLAGGPWDTQYFGPGTRLTVL.

The chain recombines TRBV15 with TRBJ2-7; D is perhaps TRBD1 (6 bases). Germline values: CDR1 LNHNV, CDR2 YYDKDF (reference sequence). Trimming shortened V by 0 bases and J by 2 bases, and 14 bases separated the two germline ends. CDR3 size: 16 residues. CDR3 bases: TGTGCCACCAGCAGAGATCAGAGGAGGACAGCCTACGAGCAGTACTTC. Encoded protein: CATSRDQRRTAYEQYF.

This clonotype has more than one count but fewer than ten. The chain carries TRBV3-1 and TRBJ1-5; D is possibly TRBD1 (5 bases). The CDR3 extends over 14 amino acids. The V end was cut by 2 bases, the J end by 8 bases, with 13 bases between. Per the germline V gene, CDR1 is LGHDT and CDR2 is YNNKEL (reference sequence). This chain's CDR3 is CASSQSQGYKPQHF. CDR3 DNA: TGTGCCAGCAGCCAAAGTCAGGGATATAAGCCCCAGCATTTT.

The V call is TRBV27, the J call TRBJ1-5; a weak D match, TRBD1 (6 bases). There are 16 residues in the CDR3. Trimming pared 0 bases from V and 6 bases from J, leaving 15 bases between. Germline V gives CDR1 MNHEY, CDR2 SMNVEV (reference sequence). CDR3 bases: TGTGCCAGCAGTTTATCAGGGACGGGGGGCGGTCAGCCCCAGCATTTT. The encoded protein is CASSLSGTGGGQPQHF.

The sample holds a few counts of this clonotype. The chain recombines TRBV3-1 with TRBJ2-5; TRBD2 matches at 12 bases. Trimming removed 0 bases from V and 5 bases from J; junction bases left unmatched: 4. CDR3 length: 16 amino acids. Germline CDR1 is LGHDT and CDR2 is YNNKEL (reference sequence). CDR3 region: CASSQDPSGGAETQYF. The CDR3 DNA is TGTGCCAGCAGCCAAGATCCTAGCGGGGGGGCTGAGACCCAGTACTTC.

Only a few counts were recorded for this clonotype. The chain employs TRBV24-1 and TRBJ2-1, with D possibly called TRBD1 or TRBD2 (5 bases each). The CDR3 is 14 amino acids. CDR1 and CDR2 from the germline V gene are KGHDR and SFDVKD. With 6 bases removed from V and 6 bases from J, the gap between germline ends came to 14 bases. The CDR3 region is CATSPGHPPNEQFF. In DNA form, the CDR3 reads TGTGCCACCAGTCCGGGGCACCCCCCCAATGAGCAGTTCTTC.

The rearrangement links TRBV5-1 to TRBJ1-4; D might be TRBD1 (5 bases). The V gene's germline CDR1 is SGHRS and CDR2 YFSETQ. V shed 3 bases and J shed 6 bases, with 15 bases lying between them. The CDR3 contains 15 residues. This chain's CDR3 is CASSWGRGRDEKLFF. The CDR3 DNA sequence: TGCGCCAGCAGCTGGGGCCGGGGAAGGGATGAAAAACTGTTTTTT.

This clonotype was seen a few times. The DNA for the CDR3 is TGTGCCAGCAGCCAAGTCATGGGGAGGGCCTACAATGAGCAGTTCTTC. Translating gives CASSQVMGRAYNEQFF. The rearrangement joins TRBV14 to TRBJ2-1, with 7 bases fitting TRBD2. CDR1 SGHDN and CDR2 FVKESK come from the germline V gene. The CDR3 totals 16 residues. The V gene end was trimmed by 1 base and the J gene end by 2 bases; junction bases not matched to a gene: 5.

This clonotype showed up many times. This chain links TRBV12-3 or TRBV12-4 with TRBJ2-7; D possibly matches TRBD1 or TRBD2 (5 bases each). V dropped 4 bases and J dropped 0 bases, with 7 bases sitting between them. The CDR3 is 13 residues long. DNA of the CDR3: TGTGCCAGCAGTTCGGGACCCTCCTACGAGCAGTACTTC. Translating gives CASSSGPSYEQYF.

V usage is TRBV7-9 and J usage is TRBJ1-1; TRBD1 might be the D (5 bases). The CDR3 totals 14 residues. Trimming removed 1 base from V and 3 bases from J, with 9 bases in between. From germline, CDR1 is SEHNR and CDR2 FQNEAQ (reference sequence). As DNA, the CDR3 is TGTGCCAGCAGCTTAGAGGGACGGGACACTGAAGCTTTCTTT. Its protein is CASSLEGRDTEAFF.

In this sample, this clonotype turned up a few times. The chain has TRBV4-2 and TRBJ2-1; no clear D gene. V was trimmed by 0 bases and J by 4 bases, leaving 13 bases between them. This CDR3 spans 16 amino acids. Germline CDR1 and CDR2: LGHNA and YNFKEQ. CDR3 nucleotide sequence: TGTGCCAGCAGCCAAGATGACTTGAAGGTATACAATGAGCAGTTCTTC. Translation gives CASSQDDLKVYNEQFF.

The genes are TRBV4-1 and TRBJ2-1; possibly TRBD1 for D (6 bases). The CDR3 consists of 15 residues. Trimming shortened V by 1 base and J by 4 bases, and 11 bases separated the two germline ends. Per the germline V gene, CDR1 is MGHRA and CDR2 is YSYEKL. CDR3 in DNA: TGCGCCAGCAGCCAAGGAGCCGGGACATACAATGAGCAGTTCTTC. This translates into CASSQGAGTYNEQFF.

A word on this clonotype: The final CDR3 position lacks the conserved phenylalanine or tryptophan, pointing to a likely read error. The V gene is TRBV6-6, the J gene TRBJ2-7, with 7 nucleotides matching TRBD1. The CDR3 spans 13 residues. V was clipped by 5 bases and J by 2 bases; unmatched bases: 3. The V gene's germline CDR1 is MNHNY and CDR2 SVGAGI (reference sequence). CDR3 nucleotide sequence: TGTGCCAGCAGTACTACAGGGGCCTACGAGCAGTACTAC. Translation gives CASSTTGAYEQYY.

This clonotype was counted at least ten times. The rearrangement joins TRBV12-3 or TRBV12-4 to TRBJ2-2; tentatively, D is TRBD1 or TRBD2 (5 bases each). The V end was cut by 6 bases, the J end by 8 bases, with 13 bases between. The CDR3 is 13 amino acids. In nucleotides, the CDR3 is TGTGCCAGCAGAATCCCGGGGCAGGGGGAGCTGTTTTTT. Amino acids: CASRIPGQGELFF.

This clonotype has only a few counts. V usage is TRBV6-6 and J usage is TRBJ1-5; TRBD1 aligns across 7 bases. The trim removed 6 bases at V and 2 bases at J, leaving 13 bases unmatched. Germline-derived CDR1 and CDR2 are MNHNY and SVGAGI (reference sequence). The CDR3 has 17 residues. The chain's CDR3 is CASSPTGGDSGNQPQHF. CDR3 sequence (DNA): TGTGCCAGCAGCCCCACTGGGGGGGACAGCGGCAATCAGCCCCAGCATTTT.